The present entry profiles one T cell receptor (beta chain) with its context. As yet, its antigen is unknown. Nominal health characterized the donors when sampled, though unrecorded immune exposures were likely. With 1 base clipped from V and 0 bases from J, the junction kept 4 bases outside the gene matches. Germline V gene sequence: CDR1 SGHVS, CDR2 FNYEAQ. The CDR3 extends over 17 amino acids. This record belongs to a study of cytomegalovirus exposure and HLA in healthy donors. 60 Vbeta and 13 Jbeta primers were used in PCR. TCRdb's copy holds only in-frame clones and misses some; the assay was immunoSEQ multiplex PCR. The sample contains 150,000 to 180,000 clones, 80% of which appear only once. Findings of the study overall: TCR beta V- and J-gene trimming, according to a later analysis, was linked to a missense DCLRE1C variant. Sequence variants that were highly shared formed a cluster that was likely a sequencing artifact.

This TCR was sampled from a young man in good health and CMV-seropositive. Specimen: PBMCs. V usage is TRBV7-6 and J usage is TRBJ2-3; 10 nucleotides agree with TRBD2. CDR3 nucleotide sequence: TGTGCCAGCAGCTTAGGTCTAGCGGGGGAAAGCACAGATACGCAGTATTTT. Protein sequence: CASSLGLAGESTDTQYF. The whole variable domain, filled in from reference TRBV7-6 and TRBJ2-3, reads GAGVSQSPRYKVTKRGQDVALRCDPISGHVSLYWYRQALGQGPEFLTYFNYEAQQDKSGLPNDRFSAERPEGSISTLTIQRTEQRDSAMYRCASSLGLAGESTDTQYFGPGTRLTVL.